This T cell receptor (beta chain) was recovered during a study of blood T cell repertoires in COVID-19. Study-wide background: Samples of COVID-19 (acute and convalescent) were obtained from the United States, Italy and Spain. T cells, B-cell-depleted T cells, or PBMCs provided the cDNA or gDNA that served as material.

V dropped 4 bases and J dropped 2 bases, with 9 bases sitting between them. Germline assignment: CDR1 SGHTS and CDR2 YDEGEE. CDR3 length equals 13 residues. In the authors' workflow: Amplified reference gene primers provided the basis for estimating nucleated cell counts. Measured with immunoSEQ multiplex PCR; TCRdb has only the in-frame clones, and not every one. V and J calls and clone size are given by that table; D and trimming were obtained from the DNA. The sample yields 300,000 to 400,000 clones, about 87% seen once. The sample comprised peripheral blood. The clonotype originates from a woman aged 50 to 60 who had recovered from COVID-19. V and J are TRBV5-8 and TRBJ1-1; D gene ambiguous. In DNA, the CDR3 is TGTGCCAGCAGCCTGAGGCCCAACACTGAAGCTTTCTTT. The encoded protein is CASSLRPNTEAFF. The full variable domain, in which reference TRBV5-8 and TRBJ1-1 provide the parts outside the CDR3, is EAGVTQSPTHLIKTRGQQATLRCSPISGHTSVYWYQQALGLGLQFLLWYDEGEERNRGNFPPRFSGRQFPNYSSELNVNALELEDSALYLCASSLRPNTEAFFGQGTRLTVV.